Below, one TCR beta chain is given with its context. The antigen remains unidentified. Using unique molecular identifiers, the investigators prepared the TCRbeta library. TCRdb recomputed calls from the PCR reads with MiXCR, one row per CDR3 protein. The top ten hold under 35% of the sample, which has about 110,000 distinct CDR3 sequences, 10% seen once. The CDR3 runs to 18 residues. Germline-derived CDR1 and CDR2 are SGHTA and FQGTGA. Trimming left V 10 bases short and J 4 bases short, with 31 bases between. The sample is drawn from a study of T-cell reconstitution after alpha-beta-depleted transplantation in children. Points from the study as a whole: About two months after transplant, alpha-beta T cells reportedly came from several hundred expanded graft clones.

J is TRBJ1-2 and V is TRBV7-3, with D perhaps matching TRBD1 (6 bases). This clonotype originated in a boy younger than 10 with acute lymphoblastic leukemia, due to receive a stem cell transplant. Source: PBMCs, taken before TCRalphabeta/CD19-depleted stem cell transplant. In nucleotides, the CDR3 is TGTGCCATCATTCATCTAAGTAGGGGGGGACTCCGGGGCTATGGCTACACCTTC. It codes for CAIIHLSRGGLRGYGYTF.